This T cell receptor (beta chain) stems from a study of neurological immune-mediated disorders. Each CDR3 protein gets one entry after TCRdb re-called the 5' RACE reads with MiXCR. The table has approximately 27,000 distinct CDR3 sequences, 20% to 25% seen once. The CDR3 sequence is 18 residues long. CDR1 is LGHDT, CDR2 YNNKEL, per germline (reference sequence). Trimming stripped 2 bases from V and 2 bases from J, with 22 bases between. This clonotype was picked up many times. Antigen specificity is unknown. General observations from the study: The greatest TCR clonal expansion appeared in HTLV-1-associated myelopathy and the smallest, falling below healthy controls, in multiple sclerosis.

Sorted libraries came from roughly 1 million CD4+ or CD8+ T cells. Sequenced sample: CD4+ T cells from blood. The chain joins TRBV3-1 to TRBJ2-7; no definite D call. The receptor was isolated from a man in his fifties or sixties with HTLV-1-associated myelopathy (HAM/TSP). CDR3 region: CASSQTWLFGGRPYEQYF. The CDR3, as DNA: TGTGCCAGCAGCCAAACTTGGCTCTTTGGTGGACGGCCCTACGAGCAGTACTTC.